The 29 T cell receptor beta chains below come from one sample, sequenced in a study of blood T cell repertoires in COVID-19. Assay used: immunoSEQ multiplex PCR; TCRdb lists only in-frame clones, some missing. The table has tens of thousands of clones, roughly 90% seen once. Sequencing was performed on peripheral blood. Receptors were obtained from a man aged 60 to 69 with acute or convalescent COVID-19.

This clone occurred a few times. This chain connects TRBV2 to TRBJ1-2; perhaps TRBD1 as D (6 bases). V lost 7 bases and J lost 5, with 11 bases in between. The CDR3 has 12 amino acids. Germline V gives CDR1 SNHLY, CDR2 FYNNEI. The DNA for the CDR3 is TGTGCCAGCACCGGGACACCTTATGGCTACACCTTC. This codes for CASTGTPYGYTF.

V gene TRBV7-8 combines with J gene TRBJ2-7, with TRBD1 matching over 7 bases. The length of the CDR3 is 14 residues. Unmatched junction bases numbered 4, after V lost 3 bases and J lost 2 bases. From germline, CDR1 is SGHVS and CDR2 FQNEAQ. This CDR3 reads CASSFRTGAYEQYF. The CDR3 DNA sequence: TGTGCCAGCAGCTTTAGGACAGGCGCCTACGAGCAGTACTTC.

The chain carries TRBV21-1 and TRBJ1-5. TRBV21-1 is described as a pseudogene. The CDR3 runs 15 residues. The chain's CDR3 is CASFFNGTYNQPQHF. DNA for the CDR3: TGTGCCAGCTTTTTTAATGGGACTTACAATCAGCCCCAGCATTTT.

The sample holds one count of this clone. The chain employs TRBV21-1 and TRBJ2-7; the table names TRBD1, a call not compared with the DNA. TRBV21-1 is a documented pseudogene. The CDR3 consists of 15 residues. CDR3 bases: TGTGCCAGCAGCAAGGCCCCTACAGGGGCCGACGAGCAGTACTTC. The encoded protein is CASSKAPTGADEQYF.

The chain has TRBV7-8 and TRBJ1-6, with D possibly matching TRBD1 (5 bases). Germline V CDR1 and CDR2: SGHVS, FQNEAQ. This CDR3 is built from 15 residues. V shed 1 base and J shed 5 bases, with 9 bases lying between them. This CDR3 is CASSLGTGDNSPLHF. CDR3 DNA sequence: TGTGCCAGCAGCTTAGGTACAGGCGATAATTCACCCCTCCACTTT.

The chain uses TRBV6-1 and TRBJ2-3, with TRBD2 matching over 11 bases. Germline CDR1 and CDR2: MNHNS and SASEGT. V lost 4 bases to trimming and J lost 1 base; unmatched junction nucleotides: 4. The CDR3 covers 16 residues. The CDR3 sequence: CASSAGLADRTDTQYF. The CDR3 DNA is TGTGCCAGCAGTGCGGGACTAGCGGACCGCACAGATACGCAGTATTTT.

This clone was detected a few times. J is TRBJ2-7 and V is TRBV5-1; perhaps TRBD2 as D (6 bases). With 7 bases removed from V and 3 bases from J, the gap between germline ends came to 14 bases. The CDR3 sequence is 13 residues long. From germline, CDR1 is SGHRS and CDR2 YFSETQ. This chain's CDR3 is CASSAGRYYEQYF. The CDR3, as DNA: TGCGCCAGCTCCGCCGGGAGATACTACGAGCAGTACTTC.

This chain uses TRBV6-1 with TRBJ2-3; no definite D call. Germline V lookup: CDR1 MNHNS, CDR2 SASEGT. V lost 3 bases to trimming and J lost 1 base, with 14 bases between them. The CDR3 runs 16 residues. CDR3 region: CASSDRRPTGTDTQYF. The DNA of the CDR3 is TGTGCCAGCAGTGATAGGCGGCCTACTGGCACAGATACGCAGTATTTT.

The chain uses TRBV7-6 and TRBJ2-1, with D unclear. The V end lost 5 bases, the J end lost 0 bases, and 14 bases lay between the germline ends. The CDR3 runs 16 residues. Germline-derived CDR1 and CDR2 are SGHVS and FNYEAQ. DNA for the CDR3: TGTGCCAGCAGCCCGCGGCAGACGACCTCCTACAATGAGCAGTTCTTC. Translating it yields CASSPRQTTSYNEQFF.

The V and J genes are TRBV5-6 and TRBJ2-6; TRBD1 might be the D (6 bases). The V gene lost 3 bases and the J gene lost 4 bases, with 8 bases spanning the gap. CDR3 length equals 14 residues. Germline loops: CDR1 SGHDT, CDR2 YYEEEE. The DNA of the CDR3 is TGTGCCAGCAGCTCCCAGGGGGGGGCCAACGTCCTGACTTTC. Amino acids: CASSSQGGANVLTF.

CDR3: CASSLESGGAQFF. In nucleotides, the CDR3 is TGTGCCAGCAGCTTAGAATCAGGAGGGGCGCAGTTCTTC. The genes are TRBV7-9 and TRBJ2-1, with D tentatively TRBD2 (6 bases). The germline V and J ends were trimmed by 1 base and 12 bases, with 13 bases remaining between them. The CDR3 length is 13 residues. Germline loops: CDR1 SEHNR, CDR2 FQNEAQ (reference sequence).

V is TRBV6-2 or TRBV6-3 and J is TRBJ2-1; TRBD2 aligns across 8 bases. This CDR3 has 15 residues. The germline gives CDR1 MNHEY, CDR2 SVGEGT. The junction had 3 bases not matched to a gene; V was cut back by 2 bases and J by 3 bases. This chain's CDR3 is CASSYERGFYNEQFF. CDR3 nucleotide sequence: TGTGCCAGCAGTTACGAGCGGGGGTTCTACAATGAGCAGTTCTTC.

The chain carries TRBV5-6 and TRBJ1-3; D is ambiguous. Germline CDR1 SGHDT, CDR2 YYEEEE. This CDR3 is 15 amino acids long. Trimming pared 4 bases from V and 0 bases from J, leaving 11 bases between. CDR3 coding DNA: TGTGCCAGCAGCACCCGGGATATCTCTGGAAACACCATATATTTT. Translated, it gives CASSTRDISGNTIYF.

The CDR3 nucleotides read TGTGCCAGCAGATCGGACTGGAGCTCTGGAAACACCATATATTTT. Protein: CASRSDWSSGNTIYF. V and J are TRBV6-5 and TRBJ1-3, with unresolved D. V shed 6 bases and J shed 0 bases, with 12 bases lying between them. CDR1 MNHEY and CDR2 SVGAGI come from the germline V gene. CDR3 length: 15 residues.

As regards this clone: Other nucleotide sequences in the sample specify the same CDR3. This sequence joins TRBV6-5 and TRBJ1-5; TRBD1 is a possible D gene (6 bases). V was clipped by 6 bases and J by 0 bases, with 12 bases between them. CDR3 length: 15 amino acids. The germline V gene has CDR1 MNHEY and CDR2 SVGAGI. The CDR3 loop reads CASSSDRNSNQPQHF. CDR3 sequence (DNA): TGTGCCAGCAGCTCGGACAGAAATAGCAATCAGCCCCAGCATTTT.

This clone has a handful of counts. This CDR3 reads CASSLDTGANYGYTF. Here the CDR3 DNA reads TGCGCCAGCAGCTTGGATACAGGGGCTAACTATGGCTACACCTTC. V is TRBV5-1 and J is TRBJ1-2; 7 nucleotides match TRBD1. CDR1 is SGHRS and CDR2 is YFSETQ in the germline V gene. The CDR3 has 15 amino acids. V lost 0 bases and J lost 0; bases outside the gene matches: 2.

The chain carries TRBV6-5 and TRBJ1-2; the D is unclear. CDR3 length: 16 amino acids. Germline-derived CDR1 and CDR2 are MNHEY and SVGAGI. V was trimmed by 2 bases and J by 5 bases, leaving 18 bases between them. CDR3 protein: CASSYATMGSGYGYTF. The CDR3 nucleotides read TGTGCCAGCAGTTACGCGACTATGGGCAGCGGGTATGGCTACACCTTC.

This clone has a single count. V gene TRBV7-8 combines with J gene TRBJ2-7, with TRBD1 matching 10 bases. CDR1 is SGHVS and CDR2 is FQNEAQ in the germline V gene. The J segment lost 1 base and the V segment lost 5 bases, leaving 5 bases of the junction unmatched. This CDR3 is 15 amino acids long. The CDR3 spells CASSRGTGVSYEQYF. CDR3 nucleotides: TGTGCCAGCAGCCGAGGGACAGGGGTATCCTACGAGCAGTACTTC.

In its sample, this clone was seen once. The genes are TRBV30 and TRBJ2-6, with TRBD1 as a possible D gene (5 bases). The CDR3 consists of 16 residues. Germline assignment: CDR1 GTSNPN and CDR2 SVGIG (reference sequence). The germline V and J ends were trimmed by 0 bases and 1 base, with 10 bases remaining between them. The CDR3 loop reads CAWSVTGPSGANVLTF. The CDR3 DNA is TGTGCCTGGAGTGTAACAGGTCCATCTGGGGCCAACGTCCTGACTTTC.

The V and J genes are TRBV30 and TRBJ2-5; a possible D gene is TRBD1 (5 bases). V was shortened by 1 base and J by 5 bases, with 11 bases between the two germline ends. The germline gives CDR1 GTSNPN, CDR2 SVGIG (reference sequence). This CDR3 is 13 amino acids long. The chain's CDR3 is CAWSGRVRETQYF. Here the CDR3 DNA reads TGTGCCTGGAGTGGCAGGGTACGGGAGACCCAGTACTTC.

This clone has a single count. The rearrangement joins TRBV11-2 to TRBJ1-3, with D unresolved. The germline gives CDR1 SGHAT, CDR2 FQNNGV. The CDR3 sequence is 14 residues long. The ends were cut back, 1 base at V and 2 bases at J, with 6 bases in the middle. The CDR3: CASSLVATGNTIYF. The CDR3 coding sequence is TGTGCCAGCAGCTTAGTGGCCACTGGAAACACCATATATTTT.

The chain uses TRBV27 and TRBJ2-7, with 10 bases matching TRBD1. The V segment lost 4 bases and the J segment 2 bases; nucleotides outside the gene matches: 8. Germline V gives CDR1 MNHEY, CDR2 SMNVEV (reference sequence). This CDR3 is built from 16 residues. The CDR3, as DNA: TGTGCCAGCAGTTCCCAAGGGACAGGGGTACCCTACGAGCAGTACTTC. This translates into CASSSQGTGVPYEQYF.

The V and J genes are TRBV4-1 and TRBJ1-4; tentative D call: TRBD1 (6 bases). V lost 4 bases and J 4 bases, leaving 7 bases between the germline ends. Germline CDR1 MGHRA, CDR2 YSYEKL. The CDR3 covers 13 residues. This CDR3 reads CASSRTDNEKLFF. The CDR3 nucleotides are TGCGCCAGCAGCCGGACAGATAATGAAAAACTGTTTTTT.

This clone appeared a single time. The gene calls are TRBV18 and TRBJ2-7; TRBD1 matches 7 bases. The V gene end was trimmed by 4 bases and the J gene end by 0 bases; junction bases not matched to a gene: 6. This CDR3 comprises 15 residues. Germline values: CDR1 KGHSH, CDR2 LQKENI. CDR3 region: CASSQRQGTSYEQYF. CDR3 sequence (DNA): TGTGCCAGCTCACAACGACAGGGAACCTCCTACGAGCAGTACTTC.

This chain connects TRBV19 to TRBJ2-4; tentative D call: TRBD1 (6 bases). Per germline, CDR1 LNHDA and CDR2 SQIVND (reference sequence). V was pared by 4 bases and J by 1 base, with 11 bases between. The CDR3 contains 15 residues. CDR3 residues: CASSTTGTAKNIQYF. The CDR3 nucleotides are TGTGCCAGTAGTACGACAGGAACGGCCAAAAACATTCAGTACTTC. The full variable domain, rest sourced from reference TRBV19 and TRBJ2-4, is DGGITQSPKYLFRKEGQNVTLSCEQNLNHDAMYWYRQDPGQGLRLIYYSQIVNDFQKGDIAEGYSVSREKKESFPLTVTSAQKNPTAFYLCASSTTGTAKNIQYFGAGTRLSVL.

This clone was recorded once. CDR3 sequence: CATQSPRRRGFYEQYF. For the CDR3, the DNA is TGTGCCACTCAGAGCCCCCGCCGCCGGGGTTTCTACGAGCAGTACTTC. V gene TRBV24-1 combines with J gene TRBJ2-7; tentatively, D is TRBD2 (5 bases). Germline loops: CDR1 KGHDR, CDR2 SFDVKD. V was cut by 10 bases and J by 3 bases, with 24 bases left in between. This CDR3 contains 16 residues.

The gene calls are TRBV30 and TRBJ2-5; 10 nucleotides match TRBD1. Trimming removed 1 base from V and 2 bases from J; junction bases left unmatched: 7. The length of the CDR3 is 16 residues. CDR1 and CDR2 from the germline V gene are GTSNPN and SVGIG (reference sequence). The CDR3 bases are TGTGCCTGGAGTGCAGGACAGGGGGTCACTCAAGAGACCCAGTACTTC. This encodes CAWSAGQGVTQETQYF.

The chain has TRBV5-1 and TRBJ2-7; TRBD2 aligns across 10 bases. The V gene's germline CDR1 is SGHRS and CDR2 YFSETQ. The J segment lost 0 bases and the V segment lost 1 base, leaving 7 bases of the junction unmatched. The CDR3 is 17 amino acids. CDR3: CASSLNSGGSSSYEQYF. CDR3 nucleotides: TGCGCCAGCAGCTTGAATAGCGGGGGGTCTAGCTCCTACGAGCAGTACTTC.

The gene calls are TRBV5-4 and TRBJ1-1; D perhaps matches TRBD1 (5 bases). V gave up 0 bases and J gave up 5 bases, with 11 bases separating them. The CDR3 loop spans 14 amino acids. Germline CDR1 SGHNT, CDR2 YYREEE (reference sequence). The DNA for the CDR3 is TGTGCCAGCAGCTTGGGGGGCGTAAGGACTGAAGCTTTCTTT. Protein product: CASSLGGVRTEAFF.